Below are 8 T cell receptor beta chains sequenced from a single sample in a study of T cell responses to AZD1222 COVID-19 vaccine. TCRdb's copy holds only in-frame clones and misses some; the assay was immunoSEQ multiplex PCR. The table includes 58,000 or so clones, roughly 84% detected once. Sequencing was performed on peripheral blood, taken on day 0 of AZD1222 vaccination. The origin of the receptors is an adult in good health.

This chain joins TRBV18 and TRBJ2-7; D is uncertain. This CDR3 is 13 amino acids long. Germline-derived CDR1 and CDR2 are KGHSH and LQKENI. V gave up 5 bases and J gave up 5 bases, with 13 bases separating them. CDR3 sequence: CASSSGWANEQYF. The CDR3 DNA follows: TGTGCCAGCTCATCCGGGTGGGCCAACGAGCAGTACTTC.

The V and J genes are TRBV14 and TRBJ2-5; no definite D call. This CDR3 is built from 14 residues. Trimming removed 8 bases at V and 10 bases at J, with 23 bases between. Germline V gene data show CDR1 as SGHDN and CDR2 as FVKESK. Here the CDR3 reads CASALRSSEWDQYF. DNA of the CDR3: TGTGCCAGCGCATTACGGTCATCCGAATGGGACCAGTACTTC.

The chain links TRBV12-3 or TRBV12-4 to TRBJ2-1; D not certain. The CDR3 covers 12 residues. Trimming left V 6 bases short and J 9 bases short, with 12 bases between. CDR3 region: CASRLPELEQFF. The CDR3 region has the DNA TGTGCCAGCAGGTTACCCGAGCTTGAGCAGTTCTTC.

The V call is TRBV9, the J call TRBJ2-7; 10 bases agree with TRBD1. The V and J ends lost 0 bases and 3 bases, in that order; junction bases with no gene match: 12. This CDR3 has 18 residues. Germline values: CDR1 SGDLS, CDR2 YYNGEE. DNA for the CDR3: TGTGCCAGCAGCGTAGCAGTCGGATCCCGGGACAGGGGCTACGAGCAGTACTTC. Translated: CASSVAVGSRDRGYEQYF.

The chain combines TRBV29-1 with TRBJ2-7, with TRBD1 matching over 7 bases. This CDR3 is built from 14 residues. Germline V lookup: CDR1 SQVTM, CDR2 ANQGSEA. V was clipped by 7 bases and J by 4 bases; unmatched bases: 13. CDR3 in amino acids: CSGNTGQPNYEQYF. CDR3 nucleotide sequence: TGCAGCGGGAATACGGGACAGCCGAATTACGAGCAGTACTTC.

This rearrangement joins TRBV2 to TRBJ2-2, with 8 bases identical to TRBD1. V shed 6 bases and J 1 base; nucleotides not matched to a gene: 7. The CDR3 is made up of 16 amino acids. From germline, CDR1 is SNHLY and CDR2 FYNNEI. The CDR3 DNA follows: TGTGCCAGCAGCACGATGACAGGGGAGAACACCGGGGAGCTGTTTTTT. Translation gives CASSTMTGENTGELFF.

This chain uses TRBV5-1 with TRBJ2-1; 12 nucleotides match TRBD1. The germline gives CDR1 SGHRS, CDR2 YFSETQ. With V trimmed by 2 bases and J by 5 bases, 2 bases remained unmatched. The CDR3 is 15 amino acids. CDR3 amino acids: CASSFGTGGHNEQFF. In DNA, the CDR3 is TGCGCCAGCAGCTTTGGGACAGGGGGCCACAATGAGCAGTTCTTC.

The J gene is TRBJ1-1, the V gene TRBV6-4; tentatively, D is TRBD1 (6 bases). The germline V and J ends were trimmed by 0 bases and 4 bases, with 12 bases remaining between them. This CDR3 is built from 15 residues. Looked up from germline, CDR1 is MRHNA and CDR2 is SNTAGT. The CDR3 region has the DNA TGTGCCAGCAGTGACTCGGGGGGCGTCGGCACTGAAGCTTTCTTT. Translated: CASSDSGGVGTEAFF.